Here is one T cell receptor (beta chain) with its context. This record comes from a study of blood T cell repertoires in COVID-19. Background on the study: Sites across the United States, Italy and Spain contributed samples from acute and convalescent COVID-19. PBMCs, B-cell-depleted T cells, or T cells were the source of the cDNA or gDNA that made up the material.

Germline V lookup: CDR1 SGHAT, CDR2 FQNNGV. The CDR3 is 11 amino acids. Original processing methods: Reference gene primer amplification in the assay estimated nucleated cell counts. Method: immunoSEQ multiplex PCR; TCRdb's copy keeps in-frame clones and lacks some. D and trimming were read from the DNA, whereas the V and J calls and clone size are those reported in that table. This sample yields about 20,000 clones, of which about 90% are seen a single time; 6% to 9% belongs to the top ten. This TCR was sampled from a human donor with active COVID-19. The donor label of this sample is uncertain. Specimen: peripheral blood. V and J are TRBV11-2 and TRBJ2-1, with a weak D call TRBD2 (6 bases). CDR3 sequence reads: CAVAEHNEQFF. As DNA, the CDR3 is TGTGCGGTAGCGGAACACAATGAGCAGTTCTTC.